A single sample gave rise to the 5 T cell receptor beta chains below, sequenced in a study of vaccination effects on CD4 cells after COVID-19. The table came from immunoSEQ multiplex PCR; TCRdb's copy has only in-frame clones and leaves some out. The sample lists under 70,000 clones; 65% to 80% were seen once. Antigen specificity for these receptors is unknown. In the ViraFEST assay, antigen-specific CD4+ clonotypes were identified by expansion after peptide-pool stimulation. Cells that had been cultured for 10 days were the source of isolated CD4+ T cells. The person's infection with SARS-CoV-2, confirmed by PCR, took place between March and December 2020. The sample in question was CD4+ T cells from PBMCs cultured with HIV peptides, obtained before COVID-19 vaccination. As to subset: HIV-1 Nef peptide pool negative control/reference culture. These receptors were taken from a human donor who had a prior SARS-CoV-2 infection.

The V gene is TRBV9, the J gene TRBJ2-5; 8 nucleotides match TRBD2. This CDR3 comprises 14 residues. The V and J ends lost 3 bases and 4 bases, in that order; junction bases with no gene match: 5. Germline V CDR1 and CDR2: SGDLS, YYNGEE. CDR3 nucleotides: TGTGCCAGCAGCGCCGGGACTAGTGCAGAGACCCAGTACTTC. The encoded protein is CASSAGTSAETQYF.

The chain's CDR3 is CASSPNPTGSGTEAFF. CDR3 sequence (DNA): TGTGCCAGCAGCCCTAACCCCACAGGGTCGGGCACTGAAGCTTTCTTT. The V gene is TRBV7-2, the J gene TRBJ1-1; a weak D match, TRBD1 (6 bases). Germline V gives CDR1 SGHTA, CDR2 FQGNSA. CDR3 size: 16 residues. With 5 bases removed from V and 4 bases from J, the gap between germline ends came to 20 bases.

This clone was seen a single time. The chain uses TRBV2 and TRBJ1-1, with D possibly TRBD1 on 6 matching bases. Germline lookup yields CDR1 SNHLY and CDR2 FYNNEI. The CDR3 loop spans 14 amino acids. V was shortened by 8 bases and J by 3 bases, with 16 bases between the two germline ends. The CDR3 DNA reads as TGTGCCAGCGCCCAACAGGGTTCTTACACTGAAGCTTTCTTT. The encoded protein is CASAQQGSYTEAFF.

The sample holds one count of this clone. V and J are TRBV2 and TRBJ2-7; 13 nucleotides match TRBD2. With 6 bases clipped from V and 3 bases from J, the junction kept 5 bases outside the gene matches. Per the germline V gene, CDR1 is SNHLY and CDR2 is FYNNEI. This CDR3 comprises 15 residues. The DNA for the CDR3 is TGTGCCAGCAGGAGGGGGACTAGCGGGATCTACGAGCAGTACTTC. The encoded protein is CASRRGTSGIYEQYF.

The rearrangement joins TRBV3-1 (or the pseudogene TRBV3-2) to TRBJ2-1; TRBD2 aligns across 14 bases. There are 16 residues in the CDR3. CDR1 is LGHDT and CDR2 is YNNKEL in the germline V gene (reference sequence). With V trimmed by 4 bases and J by 4 bases, 3 bases remained unmatched. The DNA of the CDR3 is TGTGCCAGCAGCCCGGGACTAGCGGGAGATTACAATGAGCAGTTCTTC. It is translated as CASSPGLAGDYNEQFF.